The T cell receptor (beta chain) under discussion was sequenced for a study of blood T cells in healthy people across ages. Study-wide results and limits: Versus aged donors, long-lived donors had higher diversity and more naive CD4+ cells. Donor CMV infection status was unknown, possibly confounding age-related changes in expanded clonotypes. Naive and antigen-experienced cells could not be conclusively compared, given unsorted PBMCs.

It was with a sample-barcoded 5' primer and a J-beta primer mix that a second PCR of about 6 to 12 cycles was run. TCRdb fed the 5' RACE reads into MiXCR, producing one record per CDR3 protein. Here the sample spans under 2 million distinct CDR3 sequences, around 36% being singletons. CDR3 size: 15 residues. From germline, CDR1 is MNHNS and CDR2 SASEGT. Comments on this clonotype: No antigen is known for it. At one end, the junction sequence differs from germline, possibly due to a read error.

Sequencing used blood. This clonotype was obtained from a woman aged 25 to 45 in good health. The gene calls are TRBV6-1 and TRBJ2-1; 12 bases are shared with TRBD2. The CDR3: CASSTLAGGGNGQFF. The CDR3 DNA reads as TGTGCCAGCAGCACACTAGCGGGGGGAGGGAATGGGCAGTTCTTC.